What follows are 13 T cell receptor beta chains derived from one specimen sequenced in a study of response to subunit inactivated influenza vaccine (dated 2018 in TCRdb). Library generation was performed with RT-PCR. TCRdb shows the sequencer as Illumina HiSeq 2500. TCRdb handled the public reads itself, with Q25 trimming in fastp and clone calling in MiXCR, and kept productive beta chains. One record per CDR3 amino acid sequence lists the most common genes and DNA. This sample lists about 530,000 distinct CDR3 sequences; around 11% were detected once. The biggest ten clones account for 10% of the sample. The sequencing used PBMCs from blood, collected on the day of vaccination. The receptors originated from a man in his forties or fifties who received an inactivated influenza vaccine. Donor details come from another sample of the same person, matched by shared clones.

This sequence joins TRBV19 and TRBJ2-1; 9 positions match TRBD1. This CDR3 region has 15 residues. Germline CDR1 is LNHDA and CDR2 is SQIVND (reference sequence). Trimming at V came to 5 bases and at J to 8 bases, leaving 10 bases not matched to a gene. CDR3 amino acids: CASSPLRTGVHEQFF. CDR3 DNA: TGTGCCAGTAGTCCCCTTCGGACAGGGGTACATGAGCAGTTCTTC.

The chain links TRBV20-1 to TRBJ2-3, with D possibly TRBD1 on 6 matching bases. Germline V gene sequence: CDR1 DFQATT, CDR2 SNEGSKA (reference sequence). The CDR3 length is 13 residues. V lost 6 bases, J lost 2 bases, and 12 bases lay in between. The CDR3 DNA sequence: TGCAGTGCGCAGTTGGGGGCCACAGATACGCAGTATTTT. It specifies CSAQLGATDTQYF.

The chain is built from TRBV5-1 and TRBJ2-3, with a tentative D call TRBD1 (5 bases). This CDR3 has 16 amino acids. From germline, CDR1 is SGHRS and CDR2 YFSETQ. V gave up 4 bases and J gave up 2 bases, with 17 bases separating them. The CDR3 DNA reads as TGCGCCAGCAGCGCCCTGGACACCCGACCCACAGATACGCAGTATTTT. As protein: CASSALDTRPTDTQYF.

This clonotype was observed a handful of times. The chain combines TRBV7-9 with TRBJ2-1; D gene uncertain. Trimming removed 1 base at V and 7 bases at J, with 5 bases between. The CDR3 length is 12 residues. Germline V gene sequence: CDR1 SEHNR, CDR2 FQNEAQ (reference sequence). CDR3 loop: CASSLVKNEQFF. In DNA, the CDR3 is TGTGCCAGCAGCTTAGTGAAAAATGAGCAGTTCTTC.

This sequence joins TRBV4-2 and TRBJ2-7, with 7 bases fitting TRBD1. Germline loops: CDR1 LGHNA, CDR2 YNFKEQ. CDR3 size: 15 residues. Unmatched junction bases numbered 8, after V lost 0 bases and J lost 6 bases. The CDR3 coding sequence is TGTGCCAGCAGCCAAGAGACGACAGGGTTTACCGAGCAGTACTTC. It translates to CASSQETTGFTEQYF.

The chain links TRBV27 to TRBJ2-1; 7 nucleotides agree with TRBD1. The germline gives CDR1 MNHEY, CDR2 SMNVEV (reference sequence). Trimming at V came to 5 bases and at J to 10 bases, leaving 8 bases not matched to a gene. This CDR3 comprises 13 residues. The CDR3 here is CASSKPQGSEQFF. The CDR3, as DNA: TGTGCCAGCAGTAAACCACAGGGGTCCGAGCAGTTCTTC.

This clonotype has ten or more counts. The V and J genes are TRBV7-9 and TRBJ2-3; 8 nucleotides match TRBD1. This CDR3 is built from 15 residues. Germline CDR1 and CDR2: SEHNR and FQNEAQ (reference sequence). V lost 6 bases, J lost 0 bases, and 5 bases stayed unmatched. This chain's CDR3 is CASSSRTGSTDTQYF. CDR3 in DNA: TGTGCCAGCAGTTCCCGGACAGGGAGCACAGATACGCAGTATTTT. Together with reference TRBV7-9 and TRBJ2-3, the CDR3 gives the full variable domain: DTGVSQNPRHKITKRGQNVTFRCDPISEHNRLYWYRQTLGQGPEFLTYFQNEAQLEKSRLLSDRFSAERPKGSFSTLEIQRTEQGDSAMYLCASSSRTGSTDTQYFGPGTRLTVL.

This clonotype was seen repeatedly, ten times or more. J is TRBJ2-7 and V is TRBV4-1; TRBD1 is a possible D gene (6 bases). Trimming shortened V by 0 bases and J by 3 bases, and 15 bases separated the two germline ends. Per the germline V gene, CDR1 is MGHRA and CDR2 is YSYEKL. The CDR3 sequence is 16 residues long. CDR3 residues: CASSQDPGTRSYEQYF. DNA for the CDR3: TGCGCCAGCAGCCAAGATCCGGGGACAAGGAGCTACGAGCAGTACTTC.

The rearrangement joins TRBV29-1 to TRBJ2-7; the D call may be TRBD1 or TRBD2 (6 bases each). CDR3 size: 12 residues. The V gene lost 4 bases and the J gene lost 7 bases, with 14 bases spanning the gap. The germline V gene encodes CDR1 SQVTM and CDR2 ANQGSEA. In DNA, the CDR3 is TGCAGCGTTGGTAGGGGGGATCGGGAGCAGTACTTC. Encoded protein: CSVGRGDREQYF.

The table lists this clonotype with a few counts. This chain connects TRBV7-2 to TRBJ1-1, with TRBD1 identical over 9 bases. The germline gives CDR1 SGHTA, CDR2 FQGNSA. The ends lost 2 bases at V and 4 bases at J; junction bases unmatched: 2. The CDR3 loop spans 14 amino acids. CDR3 coding DNA: TGTGCCAGCAGCTTAATGGACAGGGGCACTGAAGCTTTCTTT. It codes for CASSLMDRGTEAFF.

This clonotype appeared many times. This chain joins TRBV12-3 or TRBV12-4 and TRBJ2-1; D might be TRBD1 or TRBD2, each matching 6 bases. The CDR3 length is 15 residues. Between the trimmed V and J ends, which lost 4 bases and 6 bases, there was a span of 16 bases. This chain's CDR3 is CASSSGGQASNEQFF. The CDR3 nucleotides read TGTGCCAGCAGTTCCGGGGGCCAAGCAAGCAATGAGCAGTTCTTC.

The chain recombines TRBV2 with TRBJ2-1, with a tentative D call TRBD1 (6 bases). The length of the CDR3 is 13 residues. V dropped 9 bases and J dropped 5 bases, with 14 bases sitting between them. Germline CDR1 is SNHLY and CDR2 is FYNNEI. The CDR3 here is CASAQGSDNEQFF. The CDR3 DNA reads TGTGCCAGTGCACAGGGCTCGGACAATGAGCAGTTCTTC. Full variable domain (missing parts from reference TRBV2 and TRBJ2-1): EPEVTQTPSHQVTQMGQEVILRCVPISNHLYFYWYRQILGQKVEFLVSFYNNEISEKSEIFDDQFSVERPDGSNFTLKIRSTKLEDSAMYFCASAQGSDNEQFFGPGTRLTVL.

This clonotype has only a few counts. This chain joins TRBV4-2 and TRBJ1-6, with D perhaps matching TRBD1 (5 bases). The CDR3 is made up of 14 amino acids. The germline CDR1 and CDR2 sequences are LGHNA and YNFKEQ. V was cut by 2 bases and J by 9 bases, with 11 bases left in between. The CDR3 region is CASSQPRAGSPLHF. The CDR3 DNA is TGTGCCAGCAGCCAACCCAGGGCTGGTTCACCCCTCCACTTT.